The 13 T cell receptor beta chains below were found in one sample sequenced in a study of OX40 agonist ivuxolimab in advanced cancers. Only in-frame clones appear in the TCRdb table, and some are missing; sequencing was by immunoSEQ multiplex PCR. This sample has about 68,000 clones, with about 84% found just once. This material consisted of CD4+ or CD8+ T cells sorted from blood, taken in a trial of the OX40 agonist ivuxolimab. The receptors shown here come from an adult with an advanced solid tumor such as melanoma, head and neck, liver or kidney cancer.

The chain recombines TRBV6-6 with TRBJ1-5; D gene uncertain. Looked up from germline, CDR1 is MNHNY and CDR2 is SVGAGI (reference sequence). The CDR3 extends over 14 amino acids. With 1 base removed from V and 3 bases from J, the gap between germline ends came to 7 bases. CDR3 DNA: TGTGCCAGCAGTTACTACGGGGTCAATCAGCCCCAGCATTTT. Protein: CASSYYGVNQPQHF.

V and J are TRBV6-4 and TRBJ1-2; D uncertain. Deletions cut 0 bases from V and 4 bases from J, with 15 bases between. The CDR3 spans 16 residues. CDR1 is MRHNA, CDR2 SNTAGT, per germline. The CDR3 nucleotides are TGTGCCAGCAGTGACTCGATCGCCGACGGACCCTATGGCTACACCTTC. It translates to CASSDSIADGPYGYTF.

V and J are TRBV5-1 and TRBJ2-1; 7 positions match TRBD2. The CDR3 covers 17 residues. The ends lost 4 bases at V and 0 bases at J; junction bases unmatched: 10. CDR1 and CDR2 (germline): SGHRS, YFSETQ. The CDR3 nucleotides read TGCGCCAGCAGCCCGGCAGGGCGGGGGAGCTCCTACAATGAGCAGTTCTTC. It codes for CASSPAGRGSSYNEQFF.

This clone was seen only once. Additional DNA sequences in this sample encode the identical CDR3. The chain joins TRBV19 to TRBJ2-5; D is unresolved. This CDR3 has 12 amino acids. V gave up 5 bases and J gave up 1 base, with 5 bases separating them. Germline CDR1 LNHDA, CDR2 SQIVND (reference sequence). The CDR3 nucleotides read TGTGCCAGTAGTCGAGGCCAAGAGACCCAGTACTTC. It encodes CASSRGQETQYF.

The V gene is TRBV6-4, the J gene TRBJ2-6, with unresolved D. The germline CDR1 and CDR2 sequences are MRHNA and SNTAGT. The CDR3 length is 15 residues. The V end lost 8 bases, the J end lost 0 bases, and 11 bases lay between the germline ends. DNA of the CDR3: TGTGCCAGCGGCCTTGGCAGCTCTGGGGCCAACGTCCTGACTTTC. Its translation is CASGLGSSGANVLTF.

The DNA of the CDR3 is TGTGCCAGCAGCGTAGAAGCAGGGGGCGGCACTGAAGCTTTCTTT. Its protein product is CASSVEAGGGTEAFF. V and J are TRBV9 and TRBJ1-1; 8 bases fit TRBD1. The CDR3 spans 15 residues. Per the germline V gene, CDR1 is SGDLS and CDR2 is YYNGEE. The junction had 5 bases not matched to a gene; V was cut back by 0 bases and J by 4 bases. Full variable domain (remainder filled in from reference TRBV9 and TRBJ1-1): DSGVTQTPKHLITATGQRVTLRCSPRSGDLSVYWYQQSLDQGLQFLIQYYNGEERAKGNILERFSAQQFPDLHSELNLSSLELGDSALYFCASSVEAGGGTEAFFGQGTRLTVV.

CDR3 DNA sequence: TGTGCCAGCAGCTTCAGACAGGGTGAAGCTTTCTTT. Amino acid sequence: CASSFRQGEAFF. The gene calls are TRBV7-2 and TRBJ1-1; TRBD1 aligns across 7 bases. The CDR3 loop spans 12 amino acids. V lost 3 bases to trimming and J lost 7 bases; unmatched junction nucleotides: 2. Germline loops: CDR1 SGHTA, CDR2 FQGNSA. The variable domain in full, with the rest retrieved from reference TRBV7-2 and TRBJ1-1, is GAGVSQSPSNKVTEKGKDVELRCDPISGHTALYWYRQSLGQGLEFLIYFQGNSAPDKSGLPSDRFSAERTGGSVSTLTIQRTQQEDSAVYLCASSFRQGEAFFGQGTRLTVV.

The V gene is TRBV5-1, the J gene TRBJ2-7; D uncertain. The CDR3 has 13 residues. Trimming stripped 0 bases from V and 9 bases from J, with 13 bases between. Germline CDR1 and CDR2: SGHRS and YFSETQ. CDR3 DNA: TGCGCCAGCAGCTTGGACCCCTCCCTGGCGCAGTACTTC. Translating gives CASSLDPSLAQYF.

The table lists this clone with a count of one. The chain recombines TRBV7-3 with TRBJ1-1; D uncertain. Deletions cut 3 bases from V and 1 base from J, with 12 bases between. The CDR3 consists of 15 residues. CDR1 is SGHTA, CDR2 FQGTGA, per germline. For the CDR3, the DNA is TGTGCCAGCAGCTTTTTAGGTTATCCGAACACTGAAGCTTTCTTT. Translated: CASSFLGYPNTEAFF.

The chain is built from TRBV6-1 and TRBJ1-2; D uncertain. V shed 4 bases and J shed 14 bases, with 17 bases lying between them. Germline V gene data show CDR1 as MNHNS and CDR2 as SASEGT. The CDR3 contains 12 residues. CDR3 coding DNA: TGTGCCAGCAGTGCCACGGAAAGCGTCCCTACCTTC. This translates into CASSATESVPTF.

This chain uses TRBV7-9 with TRBJ1-2, with D possibly being TRBD1 (5 bases). This CDR3 comprises 16 residues. Germline values: CDR1 SEHNR, CDR2 FQNEAQ (reference sequence). Trimming removed 1 base at V and 7 bases at J, with 19 bases between. The CDR3 DNA sequence: TGTGCCAGCAGCTTAGGGACGACGGACACAAAGGGTGGCTACACCTTC. Residues: CASSLGTTDTKGGYTF.

The chain employs TRBV6-1 and TRBJ1-2; D not resolved. CDR3 length: 14 residues. CDR1 is MNHNS, CDR2 SASEGT, per germline. Deletions cut 8 bases from V and 6 bases from J, with 19 bases between. CDR3 loop: CASLTLVWVNGYTF. For the CDR3, the DNA is TGTGCCAGCCTCACTCTCGTTTGGGTAAATGGCTACACCTTC.

The chain is built from TRBV10-3 and TRBJ2-6; 7 bases match TRBD1. Trimming at V came to 6 bases and at J to 0 bases, leaving 17 bases not matched to a gene. Germline V gene lookup returns CDR1 ENHRY and CDR2 SYGVKD. The CDR3 consists of 20 residues. The CDR3 reads CAISAGRDRVSLSGANVLTF. CDR3 coding DNA: TGTGCCATCAGCGCAGGCCGAGACAGGGTTTCCCTCTCTGGGGCCAACGTCCTGACTTTC.